This T cell receptor beta chain was found in a study of T-cell memory formation after mild COVID-19. Study-level results: For contracting clones, CD4+ ones sat mainly in CM and EM, CD8+ in EMRA.

TCRdb re-called the 5' RACE reads with MiXCR, one entry per CDR3 protein. The sample shows a few hundred thousand distinct CDR3 sequences, 13% to 15% of them seen only once. A few counts support this clonotype. Its antigen is undetermined. The CDR3 loop spans 15 amino acids. The ends were cut back, 7 bases at V and 4 bases at J, with 18 bases in the middle. Germline lookup yields CDR1 MNHEY and CDR2 SVGEGT. The chain uses TRBV6-2 or TRBV6-3 and TRBJ2-3, with a tentative D call TRBD1 (6 bases). The receptor's source is a man younger than 30 who had mild COVID-19 (a few samples of this study predate the infection). Cell type and time point are not known. Sequencing used PBMCs or a T cell subset sorted from them (not recorded which). The CDR3 sequence: CASKGYGGAADTQYF. The CDR3 DNA is TGTGCCAGCAAGGGCTATGGGGGCGCGGCAGATACGCAGTATTTT.